This T cell receptor (beta chain) was profiled in a study of blood T cell repertoires in COVID-19. On the study more broadly: Collection of acute and convalescent COVID-19 samples took place in the United States, Italy and Spain. Sources were T cells, B-cell-depleted T cells, or PBMCs; the material itself was cDNA or gDNA.

Using immunoSEQ multiplex PCR, the repertoire was profiled, and TCRdb retains in-frame clones only, with some absent. The sample has roughly 200,000 clones, roughly 73% seen once. Sequencing input: peripheral blood. This TCR was sampled from a woman over 75 with active or convalescent COVID-19.

The CDR3 DNA reads TGTGCCAGTAGTGCCCTCCTAGCGGTAAGACCCTACGAGCAGTACTTC. Translation: CASSALLAVRPYEQYF. The V and J genes are TRBV19 and TRBJ2-7; 7 nucleotides line up with TRBD2. The junction had 12 bases not matched to a gene; V was cut back by 5 bases and J by 2 bases. The CDR3 is 16 residues long. Germline loops: CDR1 LNHDA, CDR2 SQIVND (reference sequence).